Included here is one TCR beta chain sequence, with context. This sample was included in a study of shared T cell receptors in the human thymus. The repertoire was sequenced with immunoSEQ multiplex PCR; TCRdb's copy has only in-frame clones and lacks some. The table has some 400,000 clones, about 95% seen once. Sequenced input: thymocytes. The sequence came from a human donor.

CDR3 sequence: CASRPMDRRGQPQHF. CDR3 DNA sequence: TGTGCCAGCAGACCAATGGACAGAAGGGGTCAGCCCCAGCATTTT. The chain joins TRBV27 to TRBJ1-5; the D gene is possibly TRBD1 (6 bases). Deletions cut 6 bases from V and 6 bases from J, with 18 bases between. CDR3 size: 15 residues. The germline gives CDR1 MNHEY, CDR2 SMNVEV (reference sequence).